This entry features one TCR beta chain sequence. The CDR3 extends over 14 amino acids. Trimming took off 5 bases at V and 1 base at J, with 9 bases between the two ends. The germline CDR1 and CDR2 sequences are SGHRS and YFSETQ. These data belong to a study of blood T cell repertoires in COVID-19. Libraries were prepared by immunoSEQ multiplex PCR; TCRdb keeps only in-frame clonotypes and omits some of them. This table has roughly 120,000 clones, approximately 80% appearing once. The TCR was taken from a man aged 70-80 years with acute or convalescent COVID-19. The rearrangement joins TRBV5-1 to TRBJ2-2; TRBD1 might be the D (7 bases). The sequenced sample consisted of peripheral blood. CDR3 sequence reads: CASSQGGNTGELFF. The CDR3 nucleotides read TGCGCCAGCAGTCAGGGGGGGAACACCGGGGAGCTGTTTTTT.